One and the same sample provided the 8 T cell receptor beta chains below, sequenced in a study of cytomegalovirus exposure and HLA in healthy donors. It was with 60 Vbeta and 13 Jbeta primers that the PCR ran. Data came from immunoSEQ multiplex PCR; TCRdb stores just in-frame clones and leaves some out. The sample lists some 96,000 clones, 70% to 80% occurring once. Sequenced: PBMCs. These receptors were taken from a female donor in good health and CMV-seronegative.

This clone occurred a few times. The gene calls are TRBV29-1 and TRBJ2-7; D may be TRBD1 (5 bases). V gave up 4 bases and J gave up 9 bases, with 13 bases separating them. The CDR3 spans 11 residues. CDR1 and CDR2 from the germline V gene are SQVTM and ANQGSEA. The chain's CDR3 is CSVVRGSGQYF. CDR3 DNA: TGCAGCGTTGTAAGGGGCTCCGGGCAGTACTTC.

This clone appeared once. The genes are TRBV4-1 and TRBJ1-5, with D unresolved. This CDR3 contains 15 residues. V was shortened by 4 bases and J by 0 bases, with 10 bases between the two germline ends. Germline V gives CDR1 MGHRA, CDR2 YSYEKL. CDR3 sequence: CASSPSPRSNQPQHF. The DNA for the CDR3 is TGCGCCAGCAGCCCCTCCCCCCGTAGCAATCAGCCCCAGCATTTT.

The rearrangement joins TRBV19 to TRBJ2-1; 7 positions match TRBD1. Germline V CDR1 and CDR2: LNHDA, SQIVND (reference sequence). After removal of 9 bases from V and 4 bases from J, the junction contained 9 bases not matched to a gene. The CDR3 loop spans 14 amino acids. CDR3 in DNA: TGTGCCAGCGATCCGGGACAGTCATACAATGAGCAGTTCTTC. Its protein product is CASDPGQSYNEQFF.

CDR3 protein: CASSGDRLNSPLHF. The DNA for the CDR3 is TGCGCCAGCAGCGGGGACAGATTAAATTCACCCCTCCACTTT. The V gene is TRBV5-1, the J gene TRBJ1-6; TRBD1 agrees at 7 bases. The CDR3 is 14 residues long. The germline V gene encodes CDR1 SGHRS and CDR2 YFSETQ. V lost 4 bases, J lost 7 bases, and 5 bases stayed unmatched.

This rearrangement joins TRBV6-4 to TRBJ1-2, with 7 bases fitting TRBD1. The CDR3 contains 16 residues. Germline CDR1 and CDR2: MRHNA and SNTAGT. The J segment lost 6 bases and the V segment lost 6 bases, leaving 16 bases of the junction unmatched. CDR3 DNA sequence: TGTGCCAGCAGCACAGGACAGGCGGCGGGACGGGATGGCTACACCTTC. Protein: CASSTGQAAGRDGYTF.

The chain combines TRBV10-3 with TRBJ1-1; unclear D gene. This CDR3 spans 15 amino acids. Germline CDR1 is ENHRY and CDR2 is SYGVKD. The V end lost 0 bases, the J end lost 0 bases, and 8 bases lay between the germline ends. The CDR3 sequence is CAISESSTLNTEAFF. CDR3 in DNA: TGTGCCATCAGTGAGTCGAGCACTTTGAACACTGAAGCTTTCTTT.

The gene calls are TRBV14 and TRBJ2-1; 7 positions match TRBD2. CDR3 length equals 15 residues. Germline trimming cut 4 bases from V and 4 bases from J; bases unmatched to any gene: 7. Germline V CDR1 and CDR2: SGHDN, FVKESK. The CDR3 region has the DNA TGTGCCAGCAGCCCTTGGTCTAGCGGTTACAATGAGCAGTTCTTC. Protein: CASSPWSSGYNEQFF.

This clone was recorded a few times. V is TRBV11-2 and J is TRBJ2-3; 8 bases match TRBD1. The V gene end was trimmed by 1 base and the J gene end by 4 bases; junction bases not matched to a gene: 10. This CDR3 is 17 amino acids long. Germline V CDR1 and CDR2: SGHAT, FQNNGV. CDR3 sequence (DNA): TGTGCCAGCAGCTTAGCCCGCCGGACAGGGTGGGCAGATACGCAGTATTTT. It specifies CASSLARRTGWADTQYF.